This T cell receptor beta chain was sequenced in a study of blood T cell repertoires in COVID-19. Study summary: From T cells, B-cell-depleted T cells, or PBMCs came the material, which was cDNA or gDNA.

This clone turned up a few times. V lost 0 bases, J lost 6 bases, and 6 bases stayed unmatched. Germline V gene sequence: CDR1 LGHNA, CDR2 YSLEER. The CDR3 totals 16 residues. How the authors handled the data: Scientists estimated how many nucleated cells there were by amplifying reference gene primers. Using immunoSEQ multiplex PCR, the repertoire was profiled, and TCRdb retains in-frame clones only, with some absent. That table gives V, J and clone size, and the DNA gave D and trimming. The table includes approximately 160,000 clones, about 79% detected once. V gene TRBV4-3 combines with J gene TRBJ1-5, with 9 bases aligning to TRBD1. The sample taken for sequencing was peripheral blood. This clonotype originated in a woman aged 45-60 years in a cohort sampled during active or convalescent COVID-19. The CDR3 is CASSQEQGTGSQPQHF. The DNA for the CDR3 is TGCGCCAGCAGCCAAGAGCAGGGGACAGGGAGTCAGCCCCAGCATTTT.